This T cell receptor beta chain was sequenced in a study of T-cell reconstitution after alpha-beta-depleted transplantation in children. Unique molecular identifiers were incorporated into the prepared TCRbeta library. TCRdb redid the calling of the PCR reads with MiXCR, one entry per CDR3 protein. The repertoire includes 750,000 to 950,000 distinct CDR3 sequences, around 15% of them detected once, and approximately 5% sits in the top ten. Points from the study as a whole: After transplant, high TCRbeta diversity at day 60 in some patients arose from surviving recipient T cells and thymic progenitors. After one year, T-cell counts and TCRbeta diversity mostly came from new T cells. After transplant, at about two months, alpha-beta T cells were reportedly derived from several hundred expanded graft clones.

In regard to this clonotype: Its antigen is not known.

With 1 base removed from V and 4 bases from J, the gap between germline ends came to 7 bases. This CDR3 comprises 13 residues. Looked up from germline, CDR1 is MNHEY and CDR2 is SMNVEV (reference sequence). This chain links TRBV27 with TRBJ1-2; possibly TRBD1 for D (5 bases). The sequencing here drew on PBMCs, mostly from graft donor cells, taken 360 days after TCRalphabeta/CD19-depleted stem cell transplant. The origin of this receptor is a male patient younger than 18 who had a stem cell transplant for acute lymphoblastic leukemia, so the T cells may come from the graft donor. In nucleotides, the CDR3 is TGTGCCAGCAGTTTATACGACAGCTATGGCTACACCTTC. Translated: CASSLYDSYGYTF.